The entry below gives a single T cell receptor (beta chain) sequence along with its context. The CDR3 runs 15 residues. The germline V gene has CDR1 MDHEN and CDR2 SYDVKM. V shed 3 bases, J shed 1 base, and the junction held 6 bases outside the gene matches. This record comes from a study of blood T cell repertoires in COVID-19. Across the study: Acute-phase and convalescent COVID-19 samples originated in the United States, Italy and Spain. PBMCs, B-cell-depleted T cells, or T cells were the source of the cDNA or gDNA that made up the material.

Authors' methods: The assay estimated nucleated cells by amplifying reference gene primers. The repertoire was sequenced with immunoSEQ multiplex PCR; TCRdb's copy has only in-frame clones and lacks some. V and J calls and clone size are as listed in that table; D and trimming were resolved from the DNA. The profile covers roughly 440,000 clones, with about 91% appearing a single time and 10% to 15% taken by the ten largest. The rearrangement uses TRBV28 and TRBJ2-7, with TRBD2 identical over 7 bases. The sequence was collected from a woman aged 50 to 60 with COVID-19, enrolled during active disease. The sample was peripheral blood. The CDR3 here is CASSFPSGVSYEQYF. The CDR3 nucleotides are TGTGCCAGCAGTTTCCCTAGCGGTGTTTCCTACGAGCAGTACTTC. Variable domain in full (rest from reference TRBV28 and TRBJ2-7): DVKVTQSSRYLVKRTGEKVFLECVQDMDHENMFWYRQDPGLGLRLIYFSYDVKMKEKGDIPEGYSVSREKKERFSLILESASTNQTSMYLCASSFPSGVSYEQYFGPGTRLTVT.